Below, 5 T cell receptor beta chains from the same sample are listed, as sequenced in a study of CD8+CD57+ T cells in acquired aplastic anemia. For sequencing, patients were chosen who had shown expansion of CD8+CD57+ cells by flow cytometry. Genomic DNA constituted the template upon which TCR beta VDJ and CDR3 profiling was performed. MiXCR was run by TCRdb on the reads, yielding one entry per CDR3 protein. The sample contains some 180,000 distinct CDR3 sequences, nearly 50% of which appear only once. Material: sorted CD4+, CD8+, or CD8+CD57+ T cells (not recorded which) from PBMCs. These receptors all stem from a human donor with aplastic anemia.

This clonotype was detected once. The chain couples TRBV7-9 to TRBJ2-1, with a possible D match to TRBD1 (6 bases). Germline loops: CDR1 SEHNR, CDR2 FQNEAQ (reference sequence). The germline V and J ends were trimmed by 5 bases and 7 bases, with 9 bases remaining between them. This CDR3 has 12 amino acids. The CDR3 region is CASSRTENEQFF. The CDR3 DNA follows: TGTGCCAGCAGCCGGACAGAAAATGAGCAGTTCTTC.

The gene calls are TRBV10-3 and TRBJ2-3; 7 nucleotides line up with TRBD1. V trimming: 3 bases; J trimming: 1 base; junction bases outside the gene matches: 4. Germline lookup yields CDR1 ENHRY and CDR2 SYGVKD. This CDR3 is 15 amino acids long. CDR3 loop: CAISDKGTGTDTQYF. CDR3 coding DNA: TGTGCCATCAGTGATAAGGGGACAGGCACAGATACGCAGTATTTT.

The DNA for the CDR3 is TGTGCCAGCAGTACACATAGGGGATTCAATGAAAAACTGTTTTTT. Translating it yields CASSTHRGFNEKLFF. The chain employs TRBV25-1 and TRBJ1-4; possible D gene TRBD1, 5 bases. In germline, CDR1 is MGHDK, CDR2 SYGVNS. This CDR3 is built from 15 residues. Trimming took 5 bases from V and 5 from J, leaving 15 bases between them.

Many counts were recorded for this clonotype. This rearrangement joins TRBV5-1 to TRBJ1-3; no clear D. V lost 0 bases and J 0 bases, leaving 13 bases between the germline ends. Germline-derived CDR1 and CDR2 are SGHRS and YFSETQ. The CDR3 consists of 17 residues. CDR3 DNA sequence: TGCGCCAGCAGCTTGGACCTTGGTACCAACTCTGGAAACACCATATATTTT. Translation: CASSLDLGTNSGNTIYF.

The table lists this clonotype with many counts. This chain uses TRBV12-5 with TRBJ2-7; TRBD1 aligns across 7 bases. The V and J ends lost 6 bases and 3 bases, in that order; junction bases with no gene match: 14. There are 16 residues in the CDR3. CDR1 is LGHNT, CDR2 FRNRAP, per germline. CDR3 DNA: TGTGCTAGTGGGCCCCCGGGACAGAGAGGGGTCTACGAGCAGTACTTC. Translation: CASGPPGQRGVYEQYF.